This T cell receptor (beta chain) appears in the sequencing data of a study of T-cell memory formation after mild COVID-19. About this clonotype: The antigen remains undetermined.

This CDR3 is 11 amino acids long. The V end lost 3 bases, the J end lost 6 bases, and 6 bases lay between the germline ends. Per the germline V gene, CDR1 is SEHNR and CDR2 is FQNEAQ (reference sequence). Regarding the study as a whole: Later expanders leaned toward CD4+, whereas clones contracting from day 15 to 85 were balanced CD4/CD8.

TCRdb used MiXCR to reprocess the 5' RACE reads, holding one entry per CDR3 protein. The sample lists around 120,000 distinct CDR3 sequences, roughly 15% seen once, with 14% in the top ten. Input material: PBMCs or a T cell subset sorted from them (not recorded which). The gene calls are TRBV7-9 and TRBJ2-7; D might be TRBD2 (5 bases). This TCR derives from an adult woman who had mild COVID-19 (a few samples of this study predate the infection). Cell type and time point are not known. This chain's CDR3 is CASSLRAEQYF. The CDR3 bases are TGTGCCAGCAGCTTGAGGGCCGAGCAGTACTTC.